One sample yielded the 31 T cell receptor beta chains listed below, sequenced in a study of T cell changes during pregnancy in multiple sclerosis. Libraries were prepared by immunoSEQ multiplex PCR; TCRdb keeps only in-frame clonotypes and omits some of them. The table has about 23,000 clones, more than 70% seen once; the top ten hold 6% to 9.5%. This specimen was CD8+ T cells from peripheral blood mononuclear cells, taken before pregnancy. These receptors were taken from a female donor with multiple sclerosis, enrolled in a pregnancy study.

CDR3 region: CASSQGLTAGIPNNEQFF. The CDR3 DNA is TGCGCCAGCAGCCAAGGATTAACTGCGGGCATACCCAACAATGAGCAGTTCTTC. This chain links TRBV4-3 with TRBJ2-1; a weak D match, TRBD2 (5 bases). This CDR3 is 18 amino acids long. Deletions cut 1 base from V and 5 bases from J, with 21 bases between. Germline values: CDR1 LGHNA, CDR2 YSLEER.

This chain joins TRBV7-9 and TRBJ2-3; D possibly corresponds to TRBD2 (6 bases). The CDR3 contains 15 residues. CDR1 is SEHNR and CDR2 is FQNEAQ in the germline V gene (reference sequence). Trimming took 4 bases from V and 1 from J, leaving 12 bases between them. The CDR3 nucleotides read TGTGCCAGCAGCTACCGGGACTTAGGCACAGATACGCAGTATTTT. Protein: CASSYRDLGTDTQYF. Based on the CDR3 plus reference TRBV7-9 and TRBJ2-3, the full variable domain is DTGVSQNPRHKITKRGQNVTFRCDPISEHNRLYWYRQTLGQGPEFLTYFQNEAQLEKSRLLSDRFSAERPKGSFSTLEIQRTEQGDSAMYLCASSYRDLGTDTQYFGPGTRLTVL.

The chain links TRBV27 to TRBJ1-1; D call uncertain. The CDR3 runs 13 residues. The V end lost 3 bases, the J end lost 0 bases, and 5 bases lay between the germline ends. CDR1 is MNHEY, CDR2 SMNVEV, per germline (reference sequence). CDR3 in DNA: TGTGCCAGCAGTTTCGGGATGAACACTGAAGCTTTCTTT. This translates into CASSFGMNTEAFF.

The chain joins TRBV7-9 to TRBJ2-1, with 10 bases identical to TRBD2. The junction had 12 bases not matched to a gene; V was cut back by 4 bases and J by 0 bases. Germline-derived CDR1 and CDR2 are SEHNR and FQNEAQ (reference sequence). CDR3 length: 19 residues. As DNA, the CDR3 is TGTGCCAGCAGCTACGACTTCCCGACTAGCGGGCACTCCTACAATGAGCAGTTCTTC. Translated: CASSYDFPTSGHSYNEQFF.

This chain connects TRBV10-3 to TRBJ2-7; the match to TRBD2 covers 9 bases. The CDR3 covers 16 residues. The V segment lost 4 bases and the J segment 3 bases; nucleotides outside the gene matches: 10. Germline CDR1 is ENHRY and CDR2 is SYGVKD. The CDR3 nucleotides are TGTGCCATCAGTGGCCAAAGTCTAGCGGGGAACTACGAGCAGTACTTC. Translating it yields CAISGQSLAGNYEQYF.

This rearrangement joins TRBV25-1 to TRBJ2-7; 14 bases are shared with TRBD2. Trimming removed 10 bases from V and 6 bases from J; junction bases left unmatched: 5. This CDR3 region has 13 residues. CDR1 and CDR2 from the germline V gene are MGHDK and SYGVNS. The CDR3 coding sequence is TGTGCCACCGGCGGGACTAGCGGGAGCGAGCAGTACTTC. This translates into CATGGTSGSEQYF.

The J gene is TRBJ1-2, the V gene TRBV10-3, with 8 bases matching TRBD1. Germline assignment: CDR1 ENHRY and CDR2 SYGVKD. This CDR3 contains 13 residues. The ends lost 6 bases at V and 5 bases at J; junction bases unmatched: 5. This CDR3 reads CAIRARTGYGYTF. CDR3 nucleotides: TGTGCCATCAGGGCACGGACAGGGTATGGCTACACCTTC.

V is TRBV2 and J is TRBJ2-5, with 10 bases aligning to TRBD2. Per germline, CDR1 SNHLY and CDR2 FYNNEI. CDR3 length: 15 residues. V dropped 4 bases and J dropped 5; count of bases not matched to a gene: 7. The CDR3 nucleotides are TGTGCCAGCAGTGGTTGGGCTAGCGGGAGTGAGACCCAGTACTTC. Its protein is CASSGWASGSETQYF.

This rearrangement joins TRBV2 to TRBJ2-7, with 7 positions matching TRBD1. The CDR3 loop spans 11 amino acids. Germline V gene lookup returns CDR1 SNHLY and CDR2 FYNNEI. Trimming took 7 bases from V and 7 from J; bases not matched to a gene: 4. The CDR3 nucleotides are TGTGCCAGCACCGAGGGACAGGAGCAGTACTTC. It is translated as CASTEGQEQYF.

For the CDR3, the DNA is TGTGCCAGCAGCCTCGTTAGCGGGAGGGCCTGGGAGCAGTACTTC. It is translated as CASSLVSGRAWEQYF. The chain joins TRBV11-2 to TRBJ2-7; 11 positions match TRBD2. Looked up from germline, CDR1 is SGHAT and CDR2 is FQNNGV. Trimming cost V 5 bases and J 7 bases; bases outside gene matches: 10. CDR3 length: 15 residues.

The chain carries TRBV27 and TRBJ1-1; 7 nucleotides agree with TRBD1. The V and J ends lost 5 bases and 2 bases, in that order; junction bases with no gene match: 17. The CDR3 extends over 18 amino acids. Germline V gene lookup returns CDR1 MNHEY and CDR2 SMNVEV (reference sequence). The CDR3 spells CASSPTWVVGTDNTEAFF. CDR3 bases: TGTGCCAGCAGTCCTACTTGGGTGGTAGGGACAGATAACACTGAAGCTTTCTTT.

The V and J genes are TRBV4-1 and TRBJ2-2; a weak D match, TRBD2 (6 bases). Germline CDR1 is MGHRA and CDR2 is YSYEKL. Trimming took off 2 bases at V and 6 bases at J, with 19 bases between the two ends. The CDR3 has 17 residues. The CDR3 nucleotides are TGCGCCAGCAGCCAACTTTTTAGCGGAGAGGGTCCCGGGGAGCTGTTTTTT. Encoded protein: CASSQLFSGEGPGELFF.

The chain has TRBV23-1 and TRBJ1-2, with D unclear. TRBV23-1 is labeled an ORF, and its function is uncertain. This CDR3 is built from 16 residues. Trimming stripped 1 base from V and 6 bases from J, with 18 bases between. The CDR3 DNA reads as TGCGCCAGCAGTCAATTGAAGGAGGGATCCCCTCATGGCTACACCTTC. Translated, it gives CASSQLKEGSPHGYTF.

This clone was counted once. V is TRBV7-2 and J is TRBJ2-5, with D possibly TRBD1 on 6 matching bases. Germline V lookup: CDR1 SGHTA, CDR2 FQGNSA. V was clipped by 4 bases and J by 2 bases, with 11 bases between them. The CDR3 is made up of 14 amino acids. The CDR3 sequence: CASSSLDRQETQYF. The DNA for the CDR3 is TGTGCCAGCAGCTCACTGGACAGACAAGAGACCCAGTACTTC.

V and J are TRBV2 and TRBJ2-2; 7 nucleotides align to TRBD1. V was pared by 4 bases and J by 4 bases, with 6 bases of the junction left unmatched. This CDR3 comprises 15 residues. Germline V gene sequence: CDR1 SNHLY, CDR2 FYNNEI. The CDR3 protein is CASSAIYRGTGELFF. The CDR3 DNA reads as TGTGCCAGCAGTGCGATTTACAGGGGCACCGGGGAGCTGTTTTTT.

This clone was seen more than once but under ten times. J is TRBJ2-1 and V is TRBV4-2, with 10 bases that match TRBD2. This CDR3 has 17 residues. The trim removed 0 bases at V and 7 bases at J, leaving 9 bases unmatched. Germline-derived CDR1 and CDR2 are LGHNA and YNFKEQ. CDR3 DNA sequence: TGTGCCAGCAGCCAAGATCTCTCCGGGACTAGCGTGAATGAGCAGTTCTTC. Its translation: CASSQDLSGTSVNEQFF.

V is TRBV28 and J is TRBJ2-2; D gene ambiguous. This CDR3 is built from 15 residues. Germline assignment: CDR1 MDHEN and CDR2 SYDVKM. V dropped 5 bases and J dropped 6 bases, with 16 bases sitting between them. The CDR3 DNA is TGTGCCAGCAGTGAAGAGAAGGAGAATCCCGGGGAGCTGTTTTTT. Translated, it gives CASSEEKENPGELFF.

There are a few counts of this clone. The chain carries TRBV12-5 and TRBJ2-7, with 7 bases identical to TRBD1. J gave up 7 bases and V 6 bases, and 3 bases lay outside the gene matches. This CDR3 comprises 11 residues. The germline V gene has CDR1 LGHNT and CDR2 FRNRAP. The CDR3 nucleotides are TGTGCTAGTGGGGACAGGAGGGAGCAGTACTTC. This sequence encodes CASGDRREQYF.

CDR3 sequence reads: CASSLVTSEQHYGYTF. The CDR3 nucleotides are TGTGCCAGCAGCTTAGTTACCTCGGAACAGCACTATGGCTACACCTTC. The gene calls are TRBV7-9 and TRBJ1-2; no clear D gene. The germline gives CDR1 SEHNR, CDR2 FQNEAQ (reference sequence). V dropped 1 base and J dropped 3 bases, with 15 bases sitting between them. The CDR3 runs to 16 residues.

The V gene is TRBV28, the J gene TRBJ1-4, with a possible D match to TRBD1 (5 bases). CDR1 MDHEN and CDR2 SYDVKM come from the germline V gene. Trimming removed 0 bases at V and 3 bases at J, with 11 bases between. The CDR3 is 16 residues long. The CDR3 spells CASSLWSSGANEKLFF. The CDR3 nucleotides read TGTGCCAGCAGTTTATGGTCTTCGGGGGCTAATGAAAAACTGTTTTTT.

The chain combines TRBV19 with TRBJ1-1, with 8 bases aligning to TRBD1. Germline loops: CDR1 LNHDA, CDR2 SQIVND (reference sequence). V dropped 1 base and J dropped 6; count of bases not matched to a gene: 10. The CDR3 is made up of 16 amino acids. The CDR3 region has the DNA TGTGCCAGTAGTATAGGGACAGGGAGGGTATTGCCTGAAGCTTTCTTT. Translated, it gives CASSIGTGRVLPEAFF.

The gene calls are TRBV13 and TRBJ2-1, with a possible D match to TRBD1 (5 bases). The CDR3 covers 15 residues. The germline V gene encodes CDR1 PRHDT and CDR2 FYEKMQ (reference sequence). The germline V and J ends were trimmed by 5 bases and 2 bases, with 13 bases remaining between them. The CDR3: CASSAQGNAYNEQFF. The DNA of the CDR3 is TGTGCCAGCAGCGCCCAGGGAAACGCCTACAATGAGCAGTTCTTC.

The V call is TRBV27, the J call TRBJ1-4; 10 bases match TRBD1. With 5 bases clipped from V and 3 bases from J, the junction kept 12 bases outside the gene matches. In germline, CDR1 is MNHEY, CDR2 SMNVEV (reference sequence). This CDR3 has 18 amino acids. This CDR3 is CASSPLSGTGVSNEKLFF. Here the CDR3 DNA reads TGTGCCAGCAGTCCATTGTCCGGGACAGGGGTATCTAATGAAAAACTGTTTTTT. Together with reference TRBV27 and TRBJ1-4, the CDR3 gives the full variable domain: EAQVTQNPRYLITVTGKKLTVTCSQNMNHEYMSWYRQDPGLGLRQIYYSMNVEVTDKGDVPEGYKVSRKEKRNFPLILESPSPNQTSLYFCASSPLSGTGVSNEKLFFGSGTQLSVL.

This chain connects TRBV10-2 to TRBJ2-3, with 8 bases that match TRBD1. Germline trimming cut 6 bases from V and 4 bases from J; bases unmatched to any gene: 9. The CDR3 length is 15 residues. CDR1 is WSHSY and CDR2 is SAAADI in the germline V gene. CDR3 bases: TGCGCCAGCAGAGAACAGGGGGACGACTCAGATACGCAGTATTTT. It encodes CASREQGDDSDTQYF.

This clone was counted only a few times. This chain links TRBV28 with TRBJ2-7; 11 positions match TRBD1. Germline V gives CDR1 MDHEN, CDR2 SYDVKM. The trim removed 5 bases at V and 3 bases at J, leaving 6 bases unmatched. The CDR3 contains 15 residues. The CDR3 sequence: CASSDIGTGGYEQYF. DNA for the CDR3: TGTGCCAGCAGTGACATAGGGACAGGGGGCTACGAGCAGTACTTC.

The CDR3 is CASSLFTGGGSSIYGYTF. The CDR3 DNA reads as TGTGCCAGCAGTTTATTTACAGGGGGCGGTTCTTCCATCTATGGCTACACCTTC. The rearrangement links TRBV27 to TRBJ1-2; TRBD1 matches at 9 bases. The CDR3 length is 18 residues. Germline CDR1 is MNHEY and CDR2 is SMNVEV (reference sequence). V was clipped by 1 base and J by 4 bases; unmatched bases: 13.

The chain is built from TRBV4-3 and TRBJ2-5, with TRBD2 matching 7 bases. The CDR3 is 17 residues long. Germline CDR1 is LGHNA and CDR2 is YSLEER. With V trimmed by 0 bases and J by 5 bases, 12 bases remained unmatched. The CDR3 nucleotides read TGCGCCAGCAGCCAAGATCCGCTAGCGGCAGGCGGGGAGACCCAGTACTTC. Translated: CASSQDPLAAGGETQYF.

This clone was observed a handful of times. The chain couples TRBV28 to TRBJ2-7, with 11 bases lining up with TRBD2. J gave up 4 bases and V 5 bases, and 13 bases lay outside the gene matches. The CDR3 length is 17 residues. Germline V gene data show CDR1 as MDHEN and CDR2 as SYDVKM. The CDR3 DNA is TGTGCCAGCAGTCCTCCTATAACGGGACTAGCGGATTACGAGCAGTACTTC. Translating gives CASSPPITGLADYEQYF.

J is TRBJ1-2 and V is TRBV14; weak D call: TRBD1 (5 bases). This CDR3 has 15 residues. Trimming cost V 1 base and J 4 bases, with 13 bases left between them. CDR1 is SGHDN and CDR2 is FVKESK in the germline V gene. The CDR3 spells CASSQASGVGYGYTF. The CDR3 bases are TGTGCCAGCAGCCAAGCCTCGGGGGTTGGCTATGGCTACACCTTC. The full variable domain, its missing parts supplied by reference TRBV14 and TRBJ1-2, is EAGVTQFPSHSVIEKGQTVTLRCDPISGHDNLYWYRRVMGKEIKFLLHFVKESKQDESGMPNNRFLAERTGGTYSTLKVQPAELEDSGVYFCASSQASGVGYGYTFGSGTRLTVV.

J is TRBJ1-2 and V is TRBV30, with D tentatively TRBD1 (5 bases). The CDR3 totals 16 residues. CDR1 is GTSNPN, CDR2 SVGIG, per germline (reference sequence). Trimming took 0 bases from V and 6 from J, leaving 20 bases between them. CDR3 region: CAWSVIYWGGSNGYTF. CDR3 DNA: TGTGCCTGGAGTGTAATCTATTGGGGGGGGTCGAATGGCTACACCTTC.

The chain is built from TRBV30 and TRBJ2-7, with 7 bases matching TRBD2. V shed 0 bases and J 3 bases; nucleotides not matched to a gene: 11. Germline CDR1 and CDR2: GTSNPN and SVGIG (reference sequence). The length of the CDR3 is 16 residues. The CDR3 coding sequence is TGTGCCTGGAGTGTACGTTGGGGGGGAACTAACTACGAGCAGTACTTC. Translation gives CAWSVRWGGTNYEQYF.